This record concerns one TCR beta chain sequence. The count of this clone is one. Its antigen remains unidentified. No base-level quality is on record; no much larger clone is a single base apart. Whole blood was collected in K2EDTA tubes by collaborating institutions according to the institutions' own protocols. For TCRbeta analysis, collaborators shipped samples in one of three forms: frozen whole blood, isolated PBMCs, or DNA extracted from either of those sample types. The CDR3 numbers 13 residues from cysteine through phenylalanine. The read is trimmed to its CDR3 DNA, 39 bases read in frame from base 1. After removal of 5 bases from V and 10 bases from J, the junction retains 7 bases not matched to a gene. According to the germline V gene (reference sequence), CDR1 reads MNHEY and CDR2 reads SMNVEV. The sample belongs to a study of blood T cell repertoires in COVID-19 (TCRdb year 2020). In terms of the full investigation: Samples from collaborators originated in the United States, Italy and Spain and spanned both the acute and convalescent phases of COVID-19. The prospective study material was composed of cDNA or gDNA derived from T cells, B-cell-depleted T cells, or PBMCs. Deeply sampled blood TCRbeta repertoires from subjects exposed to, actively infected with, or recovered from COVID-19 were included in the dataset. A freely available public database, intended as a resource for researchers studying the immune response to SARS-CoV-2, is where the repertoires were released. Samples came from the ongoing ImmuneRACE study (first 160 participants) plus 1,254 subjects from 6 global collaborators. Sample metadata almost always included a de-identified subject ID, COVID-19 status, age in years and sex. Where available, HLA class I and class II types were obtained from metadata supplied by the sample provider rather than from assay-based typing. What the work shows at the level of the full study, not this receptor alone: The amount of clinical and demographic metadata varied by source and participant and was provided uncurated.

TCRbeta CDR3 regions were amplified from genomic DNA by means of the immunoSEQ Assay, a bias-controlled multiplex PCR. In the original analysis: The number of nucleated cells in each sample was estimated by amplification of reference gene primers within the assay. To quantify the absolute abundance of each unique TCRbeta CDR3 rearrangement, sequence reads were collapsed and filtered. For each sample, productive Simpson clonality was calculated by taking the square root of Simpson's diversity index across productive rearrangements. TCRdb limited this immuneACCESS table to in-frame rearrangements with V and J called. A share of clones is missing; checked studies link under half to unresolved V genes, and the rest is unexplained. D and trimming were read from the DNA, whereas the V and J calls and clone size are those reported in that table. Present in this sample are 50,000 to 70,000 clones, around 84% of which were seen just once. Over 6% of the sample goes to the ten largest clones.

The V and J genes are TRBV27 and TRBJ2-7, with 11 bases in between that match TRBD1. Sequencing input: peripheral blood. This receptor was obtained from a man aged 45-60 years with active COVID-19. The DNA sequence is TGTGCCAGCAGTGTAGGGACAGGGGGGCGCCAGTACTTC. This sequence encodes CASSVGTGGRQYF.